This entry lists 28 T cell receptor beta chains sequenced from one sample in a study of CD8 T cells in Susac syndrome. Random hexamers were used to reverse transcribe an amount of about 0.5 to 1 ug RNA. MiXCR, applied by TCRdb to the immunoSEQ multiplex PCR reads, yields one record per CDR3 protein. The sample has some 26,000 distinct CDR3 sequences; roughly 95% are singletons. The sequenced sample consisted of CD8+ T cells from PBMCs. These receptors all stem from a human donor with Susac syndrome.

This rearrangement joins TRBV28 to TRBJ2-1, with 10 bases identical to TRBD2. The ends lost 6 bases at V and 10 bases at J; junction bases unmatched: 12. Germline V gene sequence: CDR1 MDHEN, CDR2 SYDVKM. CDR3 length: 15 residues. DNA for the CDR3: TGTGCCAGCAGGCCCACTAGCGGGGCCCTTGGGGAGCAGTTCTTC. Encoded protein: CASRPTSGALGEQFF.

The chain employs TRBV7-9 and TRBJ1-6; D ambiguous. Per the germline V gene, CDR1 is SEHNR and CDR2 is FQNEAQ (reference sequence). Trimming took 5 bases from V and 6 from J, leaving 14 bases between them. The CDR3 runs to 15 residues. The CDR3 region has the DNA TGTGCCAGCAGCCCCCCCAGACCAGCTAATTCACCCCTCCACTTT. This encodes CASSPPRPANSPLHF.

The gene calls are TRBV11-3 and TRBJ2-1; 7 bases are shared with TRBD1. This CDR3 has 12 residues. J gave up 9 bases and V 4 bases, and 3 bases lay outside the gene matches. CDR1 SGHNT and CDR2 YENEEA come from the germline V gene. The CDR3: CASSSNRGEQFF. CDR3 bases: TGTGCCAGCAGCTCAAACAGGGGTGAGCAGTTCTTC. Using reference TRBV11-3 and TRBJ2-1 for the parts outside the CDR3, the full variable domain is EAGVVQSPRYKIIEKKQPVAFWCNPISGHNTLYWYLQNLGQGPELLIRYENEEAVDDSQLPKDRFSAERLKGVDSTLKIQPAELGDSAVYLCASSSNRGEQFFGPGTRLTVL.

The chain carries TRBV14 and TRBJ2-7; D call uncertain. Trimming left V 0 bases short and J 3 bases short, with 6 bases between. This CDR3 region has 13 residues. The germline V gene has CDR1 SGHDN and CDR2 FVKESK. The CDR3 nucleotides read TGTGCCAGCAGCCAAGAGAACAGCTACGAGCAGTACTTC. Protein: CASSQENSYEQYF.

The rearrangement uses TRBV7-8 and TRBJ2-7; D is ambiguous. Germline V gives CDR1 SGHVS, CDR2 FQNEAQ. This CDR3 spans 13 amino acids. V lost 5 bases to trimming and J lost 2 bases, with 10 bases between them. The CDR3 DNA reads TGTGCCAGCAGCCCCAGCCCGGCCTACGAGCAGTACTTC. It specifies CASSPSPAYEQYF.

The chain combines TRBV14 with TRBJ2-7; D is ambiguous. The length of the CDR3 is 15 residues. The V gene lost 1 base and the J gene lost 0 bases, with 10 bases spanning the gap. Looked up from germline, CDR1 is SGHDN and CDR2 is FVKESK. CDR3 residues: CASSQGGRSSYEQYF. CDR3 DNA sequence: TGTGCCAGCAGCCAAGGTGGACGGTCCTCCTACGAGCAGTACTTC.

This chain uses TRBV10-3 with TRBJ2-7, with D hard to call. Between the trimmed V and J ends, which lost 7 bases and 3 bases, there was a span of 13 bases. CDR1 and CDR2 (germline): ENHRY, SYGVKD. The CDR3 loop spans 13 amino acids. The CDR3 region has the DNA TGTGCCATCACGGCAGAAAGTAACTACGAGCAGTACTTC. The encoded protein is CAITAESNYEQYF.

The chain carries TRBV20-1 and TRBJ2-1, with 8 positions matching TRBD1. J was trimmed by 2 bases and V by 2 bases; bases with no gene match: 5. Germline V gene lookup returns CDR1 DFQATT and CDR2 SNEGSKA (reference sequence). This CDR3 comprises 15 residues. The CDR3 loop reads CSARNRGETYNEQFF. The CDR3 DNA is TGCAGTGCTAGAAACAGGGGGGAAACCTACAATGAGCAGTTCTTC.

The chain links TRBV5-6 to TRBJ1-2; no firm D call. V was shortened by 6 bases and J by 8 bases, with 14 bases between the two germline ends. The CDR3 loop spans 12 amino acids. Germline values: CDR1 SGHDT, CDR2 YYEEEE. CDR3 loop: CASTWAFSGYTF. The CDR3 DNA sequence: TGTGCCAGCACCTGGGCATTCAGCGGCTACACCTTC.

The chain couples TRBV28 to TRBJ1-5; no firm D call. V lost 0 bases, J lost 6 bases, and 9 bases lay in between. Per the germline V gene, CDR1 is MDHEN and CDR2 is SYDVKM. The CDR3 has 14 residues. CDR3 sequence reads: CASSLWVPAQPQHF. DNA for the CDR3: TGTGCCAGCAGTTTATGGGTTCCTGCTCAGCCCCAGCATTTT.

This rearrangement joins TRBV5-4 to TRBJ2-7; D ambiguous. Germline-derived CDR1 and CDR2 are SGHNT and YYREEE (reference sequence). CDR3 length: 14 residues. Trimming removed 0 bases at V and 2 bases at J, with 9 bases between. The CDR3 nucleotides read TGTGCCAGCAGCTTGGAGGCAGGAACCTACGAGCAGTACTTC. Translated, it gives CASSLEAGTYEQYF.

The chain uses TRBV19 and TRBJ2-1; D is possibly TRBD1 or TRBD2 (5 bases each). The CDR3 spans 15 residues. V was clipped by 2 bases and J by 9 bases, with 17 bases between them. Germline V CDR1 and CDR2: LNHDA, SQIVND (reference sequence). Here the CDR3 DNA reads TGTGCCAGTAGTATACCGAGGCAGGGAAGCGGTGAGCAGTTCTTC. Its translation: CASSIPRQGSGEQFF.

The V and J genes are TRBV6-1 and TRBJ2-2, with a possible D match to TRBD2 (5 bases). The CDR3 has 17 amino acids. Germline V gives CDR1 MNHNS, CDR2 SASEGT. The V end was cut by 2 bases, the J end by 1 base, with 14 bases between. The CDR3 DNA reads TGTGCCAGCAGTGAATCCACCGGGGATCGGAACACCGGGGAGCTGTTTTTT. Its translation is CASSESTGDRNTGELFF.

V and J are TRBV28 and TRBJ2-7; the D call may be TRBD1 or TRBD2 (5 bases each). Germline V CDR1 and CDR2: MDHEN, SYDVKM. V was trimmed by 6 bases and J by 3 bases, leaving 15 bases between them. The CDR3 extends over 14 amino acids. The CDR3 loop is CASREGMLVYEQYF. The DNA of the CDR3 is TGTGCCAGCAGAGAGGGGATGTTGGTCTACGAGCAGTACTTC. The entire variable domain, with the rest obtained from reference TRBV28 and TRBJ2-7, is as follows: DVKVTQSSRYLVKRTGEKVFLECVQDMDHENMFWYRQDPGLGLRLIYFSYDVKMKEKGDIPEGYSVSREKKERFSLILESASTNQTSMYLCASREGMLVYEQYFGPGTRLTVT.

The V call is TRBV4-3, the J call TRBJ1-1; tentatively, D is TRBD1 (5 bases). The CDR3 runs to 15 residues. In germline, CDR1 is LGHNA, CDR2 YSLEER. Trimming cost V 1 base and J 5 bases, with 14 bases left between them. In nucleotides, the CDR3 is TGCGCCAGCAGCCAAGCGTACCAGGGTCGGACTGAAGCTTTCTTT. Its translation is CASSQAYQGRTEAFF.

The table lists this clonotype with a count of one. The chain uses TRBV4-2 and TRBJ1-5; a possible D gene is TRBD1 (6 bases). Germline loops: CDR1 LGHNA, CDR2 YNFKEQ. The V end was cut by 4 bases, the J end by 0 bases, with 13 bases between. The CDR3 covers 16 residues. DNA of the CDR3: TGTGCCAGCAGCCGAGAACAGGGTAATAGCAATCAGCCCCAGCATTTT. As protein: CASSREQGNSNQPQHF.

The chain is built from TRBV7-9 and TRBJ2-3; D unresolved. CDR1 SEHNR and CDR2 FQNEAQ come from the germline V gene (reference sequence). The V end was cut by 1 base, the J end by 1 base, with 12 bases between. The CDR3 covers 16 residues. The DNA for the CDR3 is TGTGCCAGCAGCTTAGGTATATCTGATGGCACAGATACGCAGTATTTT. Residues: CASSLGISDGTDTQYF. Combining the CDR3 with reference TRBV7-9 and TRBJ2-3 gives the whole variable domain DTGVSQNPRHKITKRGQNVTFRCDPISEHNRLYWYRQTLGQGPEFLTYFQNEAQLEKSRLLSDRFSAERPKGSFSTLEIQRTEQGDSAMYLCASSLGISDGTDTQYFGPGTRLTVL.

The V gene is TRBV20-1, the J gene TRBJ2-1, with a weak D call TRBD2 (7 bases). Germline-derived CDR1 and CDR2 are DFQATT and SNEGSKA (reference sequence). Trimming removed 1 base at V and 4 bases at J, with 14 bases between. CDR3 size: 15 residues. The CDR3: CSARGGGGHYNEQFF. CDR3 nucleotides: TGCAGTGCTAGAGGGGGCGGGGGCCATTACAATGAGCAGTTCTTC.

V gene TRBV12-3 or TRBV12-4 combines with J gene TRBJ2-7; D remains ambiguous. Between the trimmed V and J ends, which lost 5 bases and 0 bases, there was a span of 2 bases. The CDR3 totals 11 residues. CDR3 in amino acids: CASSVSYEQYF. The DNA of the CDR3 is TGTGCCAGCAGTGTCTCCTACGAGCAGTACTTC.

The J gene is TRBJ2-5, the V gene TRBV15; the match to TRBD1 covers 8 bases. Germline CDR1 and CDR2: LNHNV and YYDKDF (reference sequence). The CDR3 has 13 amino acids. V lost 5 bases, J lost 5 bases, and 4 bases stayed unmatched. The CDR3: CATSQGAGETQYF. Here the CDR3 DNA reads TGTGCCACCAGCCAGGGGGCGGGGGAGACCCAGTACTTC.

The chain has TRBV7-9 and TRBJ2-7; weak D call: TRBD1 (6 bases). The CDR3 extends over 14 amino acids. Germline CDR1 SEHNR, CDR2 FQNEAQ (reference sequence). V gave up 4 bases and J gave up 3 bases, with 13 bases separating them. The CDR3: CASSWGQDNYEQYF. The CDR3 DNA reads TGTGCCAGCAGCTGGGGGCAGGACAACTACGAGCAGTACTTC.

The chain is built from TRBV9 and TRBJ1-1; TRBD1 might be the D (6 bases). The V end was cut by 4 bases, the J end by 1 base, with 11 bases between. The CDR3 has 14 amino acids. Germline V CDR1 and CDR2: SGDLS, YYNGEE. This chain's CDR3 is CASSFTGRNTEAFF. In nucleotides, the CDR3 is TGTGCCAGCAGCTTTACAGGGAGGAACACTGAAGCTTTCTTT. Based on the CDR3 plus reference TRBV9 and TRBJ1-1, the full variable domain is DSGVTQTPKHLITATGQRVTLRCSPRSGDLSVYWYQQSLDQGLQFLIQYYNGEERAKGNILERFSAQQFPDLHSELNLSSLELGDSALYFCASSFTGRNTEAFFGQGTRLTVV.

The V call is TRBV5-1, the J call TRBJ2-7; weak D call: TRBD1 (6 bases). V was cut by 0 bases and J by 5 bases, with 15 bases left in between. CDR1 is SGHRS and CDR2 is YFSETQ in the germline V gene. The CDR3 is made up of 15 amino acids. The CDR3 protein is CASSLGAGAWDEQYF. In nucleotides, the CDR3 is TGCGCCAGCAGCTTGGGTGCAGGGGCCTGGGACGAGCAGTACTTC.

This chain links TRBV29-1 with TRBJ1-2; D gene unclear. V was pared by 5 bases and J by 5 bases, with 9 bases between. Germline assignment: CDR1 SQVTM and CDR2 ANQGSEA. The CDR3 spans 11 residues. The CDR3 DNA follows: TGCAGCGTTCACGGGGTTTATGGCTACACCTTC. Translated, it gives CSVHGVYGYTF.

The rearrangement uses TRBV7-9 and TRBJ2-2; D unresolved. Germline loops: CDR1 SEHNR, CDR2 FQNEAQ (reference sequence). The V end was cut by 2 bases, the J end by 4 bases, with 17 bases between. This CDR3 is 17 amino acids long. The CDR3 region has the DNA TGTGCCAGCAGCTTAACGGGTCTAGACCTCGCCACCGGGGAGCTGTTTTTT. Encoded protein: CASSLTGLDLATGELFF. Looking up the rest from reference TRBV7-9 and TRBJ2-2 gives the full variable domain: DTGVSQNPRHKITKRGQNVTFRCDPISEHNRLYWYRQTLGQGPEFLTYFQNEAQLEKSRLLSDRFSAERPKGSFSTLEIQRTEQGDSAMYLCASSLTGLDLATGELFFGEGSRLTVL.

The chain uses TRBV10-3 and TRBJ1-2; D is possibly TRBD1 (5 bases). Trimming pared 3 bases from V and 4 bases from J, leaving 15 bases between. This CDR3 comprises 15 residues. From germline, CDR1 is ENHRY and CDR2 SYGVKD. The DNA of the CDR3 is TGTGCCATCAGTGAAGTAGGGGCCAGTGTCTATGGCTACACCTTC. Encoded protein: CAISEVGASVYGYTF.

The chain has TRBV7-3 and TRBJ2-7, with D unresolved. The CDR3 spans 13 residues. Trimming removed 0 bases from V and 0 bases from J, with 3 bases in between. The V gene's germline CDR1 is SGHTA and CDR2 FQGTGA. CDR3 amino acids: CASSLTNSYEQYF. The CDR3 region has the DNA TGTGCCAGCAGCTTAACCAACTCCTACGAGCAGTACTTC.

The rearrangement joins TRBV5-8 to TRBJ1-2; 7 nucleotides agree with TRBD1. Germline CDR1 and CDR2: SGHTS and YDEGEE. This CDR3 spans 14 amino acids. After removal of 2 bases from V and 5 bases from J, the junction contained 6 bases not matched to a gene. The CDR3 nucleotides are TGTGCCAGCAGCTTAGTCGGACAGGAGTATGGCTACACCTTC. Its protein product is CASSLVGQEYGYTF.